The 17 T cell receptor beta chains in this list originate from one sample, sequenced in a study of T-cell reconstitution after alpha-beta-depleted transplantation in children. Construction of the TCRbeta library involved unique molecular identifiers. TCRdb fed the PCR reads into MiXCR, producing one record per CDR3 protein. In the table there are roughly 100,000 distinct CDR3 sequences, under 9% of which are singletons. The specimen comprised PBMCs, sampled before TCRalphabeta/CD19-depleted stem cell transplant. These receptors were taken from a boy aged 2 to 10 with acute lymphoblastic leukemia, due to receive a stem cell transplant.

The V and J genes are TRBV6-1 and TRBJ2-7; no clear D. The V and J ends lost 7 bases and 4 bases respectively, with 17 bases between them. CDR1 and CDR2 (germline): MNHNS, SASEGT. There are 14 residues in the CDR3. The CDR3 spells CASKPDGWNYEQYF. The CDR3 DNA sequence: TGTGCCAGCAAGCCGGACGGATGGAATTACGAGCAGTACTTC.

This clonotype was observed at least ten times. The chain has TRBV5-6 and TRBJ1-5; possibly TRBD1 for D (5 bases). The CDR3 consists of 13 residues. V was shortened by 2 bases and J by 7 bases, with 10 bases between the two germline ends. Germline V gives CDR1 SGHDT, CDR2 YYEEEE. CDR3 protein: CASSFGARQPQHF. The CDR3 DNA is TGTGCCAGCAGCTTTGGGGCCAGGCAGCCCCAGCATTTT.

This clonotype was seen a handful of times. This rearrangement joins TRBV4-2 to TRBJ2-2; tentative D call: TRBD1 (5 bases). Trimming removed 1 base at V and 0 bases at J, with 6 bases between. There are 15 residues in the CDR3. The germline V gene has CDR1 LGHNA and CDR2 YNFKEQ. DNA for the CDR3: TGTGCCAGCAGCCAAGGACAGTCGAACACCGGGGAGCTGTTTTTT. Its translation: CASSQGQSNTGELFF.

This clonotype came up a few times. V is TRBV6-2 or TRBV6-3 and J is TRBJ2-7; either TRBD1 or TRBD2 may fit D (5 bases each). CDR1 is MNHEY, CDR2 SVGEGT, per germline. This CDR3 is 12 amino acids long. V lost 6 bases and J lost 5, with 11 bases in between. The CDR3 DNA reads TGTGCCAGCAGGTGGCAGGGAGACGAGCAGTACTTC. It codes for CASRWQGDEQYF.

This clonotype was observed many times. The rearrangement joins TRBV3-1 to TRBJ1-5, with D perhaps matching TRBD1 (5 bases). This CDR3 has 16 amino acids. The ends were cut back, 2 bases at V and 1 base at J, with 12 bases in the middle. CDR1 and CDR2 (germline): LGHDT, YNNKEL (reference sequence). The chain's CDR3 is CASSQWGPNSNQPQHF. The CDR3 coding sequence is TGTGCCAGCAGCCAATGGGGACCCAACAGCAATCAGCCCCAGCATTTT.

In its sample, this clonotype was seen a few times. The chain couples TRBV5-1 to TRBJ1-6; D ambiguous. Germline CDR1 SGHRS, CDR2 YFSETQ. V was cut by 4 bases and J by 8 bases, with 13 bases left in between. This CDR3 contains 14 residues. This CDR3 is CASSVDWEDSPLHF. The CDR3 DNA is TGCGCCAGCAGCGTGGATTGGGAGGATTCACCCCTCCACTTT.

This clonotype has just a few counts. This chain connects TRBV20-1 to TRBJ2-5, with 10 bases aligning to TRBD1. The germline V gene encodes CDR1 DFQATT and CDR2 SNEGSKA (reference sequence). The CDR3 loop spans 13 amino acids. Trimming took 1 base from V and 4 from J; bases not matched to a gene: 0. Written as DNA, the CDR3 is TGCAGTGCTAGAGGGACAGGGGGAGAGACCCAGTACTTC. Its protein product is CSARGTGGETQYF.

This clonotype was found many times. A read error is possible here, since a much larger clone lies one base away. The V gene is TRBV5-6, the J gene TRBJ2-7, with TRBD1 identical over 7 bases. The J segment lost 3 bases and the V segment lost 4 bases, leaving 10 bases of the junction unmatched. Germline V gene lookup returns CDR1 SGHDT and CDR2 YYEEEE. The CDR3 length is 15 residues. The CDR3 nucleotides read TGTGCCAGCAGCCCTAAGGGGGCCTGCTTCTACGAGCAGTACTTC. Translation gives CASSPKGACFYEQYF. The full variable domain, with the rest looked up from reference TRBV5-6 and TRBJ2-7, is DAGVTQSPTHLIKTRGQQVTLRCSPKSGHDTVSWYQQALGQGPQFIFQYYEEEERQRGNFPDRFSGHQFPNYSSELNVNALLLGDSALYLCASSPKGACFYEQYFGPGTRLTVT.

This clonotype came up a few times. The chain links TRBV27 to TRBJ2-3; 7 nucleotides align to TRBD1. After removal of 2 bases from V and 2 bases from J, the junction contained 1 base not matched to a gene. This CDR3 contains 14 residues. CDR1 and CDR2 from the germline V gene are MNHEY and SMNVEV (reference sequence). The CDR3 region has the DNA TGTGCCAGCAGTTTAGGACAGGACACAGATACGCAGTATTTT. It is translated as CASSLGQDTDTQYF.

This clonotype was counted at least ten times. The CDR3 protein is CASSLTGDEQYF. The CDR3 DNA sequence: TGTGCCAGCTCACTTACAGGGGACGAGCAGTACTTC. The rearrangement links TRBV18 to TRBJ2-7; 7 nucleotides match TRBD1. The CDR3 extends over 12 amino acids. Germline values: CDR1 KGHSH, CDR2 LQKENI. After removal of 4 bases from V and 5 bases from J, the junction contained 2 bases not matched to a gene.

J is TRBJ1-1 and V is TRBV28; D gene ambiguous. V lost 8 bases and J lost 0, with 13 bases in between. The CDR3 spans 14 residues. Germline loops: CDR1 MDHEN, CDR2 SYDVKM. The CDR3: CASRFYVMNTEAFF. The CDR3 coding sequence is TGTGCCAGCCGCTTCTACGTTATGAACACTGAAGCTTTCTTT.

This clonotype was recorded many times. V and J are TRBV7-2 and TRBJ1-5; TRBD1 might be the D (5 bases). The CDR3 is 15 residues long. In germline, CDR1 is SGHTA, CDR2 FQGNSA. V was shortened by 4 bases and J by 4 bases, with 14 bases between the two germline ends. The CDR3 loop reads CASSYGLGVNQPQHF. The CDR3 bases are TGTGCCAGCAGCTATGGGCTAGGGGTTAATCAGCCCCAGCATTTT.

This clonotype was seen a handful of times. The V gene is TRBV6-5, the J gene TRBJ1-1; D is ambiguous. The CDR3 runs to 13 residues. The germline gives CDR1 MNHEY, CDR2 SVGAGI. Trimming shortened V by 6 bases and J by 1 base, and 9 bases separated the two germline ends. This CDR3 reads CASSPQPNTEAFF. The DNA for the CDR3 is TGTGCCAGCAGCCCACAGCCGAACACTGAAGCTTTCTTT.

The DNA for the CDR3 is TGTGCCAGCAGTGACAACAATGAGCAGTTCTTC. Its translation is CASSDNNEQFF. V is TRBV6-6 and J is TRBJ2-1; D is unclear. This CDR3 comprises 11 residues. The germline V gene has CDR1 MNHNY and CDR2 SVGAGI (reference sequence). The V gene lost 5 bases and the J gene lost 5 bases, with 4 bases spanning the gap.

This clonotype has at least ten counts. The chain joins TRBV4-3 to TRBJ2-3; 7 positions agree with TRBD2. In germline, CDR1 is LGHNA, CDR2 YSLEER. After removal of 4 bases from V and 0 bases from J, the junction contained 7 bases not matched to a gene. The CDR3 loop spans 16 amino acids. CDR3 coding DNA: TGCGCCAGCAGCCTAGCACCAGCGGGGAGCACAGATACGCAGTATTTT. Its translation is CASSLAPAGSTDTQYF.

This clonotype was seen many times. V usage is TRBV5-1 and J usage is TRBJ2-6; D is possibly TRBD1 (6 bases). CDR1 is SGHRS and CDR2 is YFSETQ in the germline V gene. The CDR3 is 17 amino acids. V lost 7 bases, J lost 0 bases, and 17 bases lay in between. The CDR3 sequence: CASVWGQGSSGANVLTF. The CDR3 nucleotides are TGCGCCAGCGTCTGGGGGCAGGGGTCCTCTGGGGCCAACGTCCTGACTTTC.

V and J are TRBV18 and TRBJ2-7; D possibly corresponds to TRBD2 (5 bases). V gave up 3 bases and J gave up 9 bases, with 15 bases separating them. Germline CDR1 KGHSH, CDR2 LQKENI. The CDR3 is 13 residues long. The CDR3 protein is CASSPDGREGQYF. The CDR3 DNA sequence: TGTGCCAGCTCACCGGACGGCCGGGAAGGGCAGTACTTC. Variable domain in full (rest from reference TRBV18 and TRBJ2-7): NAGVMQNPRHLVRRRGQEARLRCSPMKGHSHVYWYRQLPEEGLKFMVYLQKENIIDESGMPKERFSAEFPKEGPSILRIQQVVRGDSAAYFCASSPDGREGQYFGPGTRLTVT.